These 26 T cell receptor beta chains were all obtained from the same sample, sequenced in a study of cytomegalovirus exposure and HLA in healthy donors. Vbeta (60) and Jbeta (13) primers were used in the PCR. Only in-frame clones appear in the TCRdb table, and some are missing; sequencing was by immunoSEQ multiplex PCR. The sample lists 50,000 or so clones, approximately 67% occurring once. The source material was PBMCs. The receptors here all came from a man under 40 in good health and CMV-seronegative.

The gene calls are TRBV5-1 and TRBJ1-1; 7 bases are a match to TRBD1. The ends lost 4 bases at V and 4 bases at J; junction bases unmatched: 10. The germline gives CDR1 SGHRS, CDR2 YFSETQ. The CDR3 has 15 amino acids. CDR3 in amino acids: CASSLRGDGATEAFF. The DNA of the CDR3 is TGCGCCAGCAGCCTCAGGGGGGATGGGGCCACTGAAGCTTTCTTT.

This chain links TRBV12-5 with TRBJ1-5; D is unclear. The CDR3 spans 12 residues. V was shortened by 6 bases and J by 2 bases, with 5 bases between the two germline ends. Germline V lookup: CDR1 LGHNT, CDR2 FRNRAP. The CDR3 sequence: CASGVGNQPQHF. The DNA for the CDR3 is TGTGCTAGTGGGGTAGGCAATCAGCCCCAGCATTTT.

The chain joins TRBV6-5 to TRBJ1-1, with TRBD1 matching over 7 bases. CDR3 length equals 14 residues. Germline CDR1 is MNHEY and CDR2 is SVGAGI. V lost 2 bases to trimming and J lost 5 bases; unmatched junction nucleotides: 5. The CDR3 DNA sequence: TGTGCCAGCAGTTACCGGACAGGTTGGACTGAAGCTTTCTTT. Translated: CASSYRTGWTEAFF.

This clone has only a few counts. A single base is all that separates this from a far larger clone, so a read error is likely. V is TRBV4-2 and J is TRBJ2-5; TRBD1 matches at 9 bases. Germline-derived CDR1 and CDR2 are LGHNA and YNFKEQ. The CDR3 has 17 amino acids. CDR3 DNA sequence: TGTGTCAGCAGCCAAGGGACAGGGAAGGGGTTTGGAGAGACCCAGTACTTC. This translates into CVSSQGTGKGFGETQYF.

The CDR3 DNA sequence: TGTGCCAGCTCACTTACGGACCTATCGGGGTACACCTTC. Its protein is CASSLTDLSGYTF. This chain uses TRBV18 with TRBJ1-2; D is uncertain. This CDR3 has 13 residues. The germline V gene has CDR1 KGHSH and CDR2 LQKENI. V lost 4 bases to trimming and J lost 11 bases, with 17 bases between them.

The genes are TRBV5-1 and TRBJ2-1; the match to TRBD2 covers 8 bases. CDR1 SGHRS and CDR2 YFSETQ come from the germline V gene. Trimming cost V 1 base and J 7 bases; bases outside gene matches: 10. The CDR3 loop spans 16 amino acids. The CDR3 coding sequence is TGCGCCAGCAGCTTGATAGGACTAGCCAACCCTAATGAGCAGTTCTTC. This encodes CASSLIGLANPNEQFF.

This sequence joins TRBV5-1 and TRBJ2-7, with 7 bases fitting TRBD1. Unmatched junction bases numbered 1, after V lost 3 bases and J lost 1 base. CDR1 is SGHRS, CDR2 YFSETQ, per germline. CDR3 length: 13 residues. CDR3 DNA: TGCGCCAGCAGCTGGGGACAGTCCTACGAGCAGTACTTC. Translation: CASSWGQSYEQYF.

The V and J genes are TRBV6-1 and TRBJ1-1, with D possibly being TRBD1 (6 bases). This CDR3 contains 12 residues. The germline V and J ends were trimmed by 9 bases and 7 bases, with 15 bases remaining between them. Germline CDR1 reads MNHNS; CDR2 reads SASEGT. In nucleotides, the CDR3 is TGTGCCAGTCGCCGAACAGGGAATGAAGCTTTCTTT. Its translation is CASRRTGNEAFF.

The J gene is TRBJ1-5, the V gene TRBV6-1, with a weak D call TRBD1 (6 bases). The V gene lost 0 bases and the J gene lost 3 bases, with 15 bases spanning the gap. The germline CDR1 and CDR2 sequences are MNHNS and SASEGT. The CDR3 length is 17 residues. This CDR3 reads CASSEALRGQPNQPQHF. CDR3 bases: TGTGCCAGCAGTGAAGCGCTTAGAGGACAGCCCAATCAGCCCCAGCATTTT.

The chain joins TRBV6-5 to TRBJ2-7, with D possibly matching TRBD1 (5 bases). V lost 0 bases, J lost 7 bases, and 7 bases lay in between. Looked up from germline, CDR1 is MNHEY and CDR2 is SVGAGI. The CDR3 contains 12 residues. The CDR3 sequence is CASSYSKGEQYF. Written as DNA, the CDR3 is TGTGCCAGCAGTTACTCGAAGGGGGAGCAGTACTTC.

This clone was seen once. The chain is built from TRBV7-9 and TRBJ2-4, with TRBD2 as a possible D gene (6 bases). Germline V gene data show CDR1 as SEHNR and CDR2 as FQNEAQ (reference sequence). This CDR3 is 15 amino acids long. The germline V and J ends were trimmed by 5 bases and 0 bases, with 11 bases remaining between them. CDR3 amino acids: CASSTWGLAKNIQYF. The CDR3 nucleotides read TGTGCCAGCAGCACATGGGGACTAGCCAAAAACATTCAGTACTTC.

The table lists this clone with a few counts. The DNA for the CDR3 is TGTGCCAGAAGCTCGGGACTAGCCGGGGAGCTGTTTTTT. This translates into CARSSGLAGELFF. The chain joins TRBV5-3 to TRBJ2-2; TRBD2 matches 8 bases. TRBV5-3 counts as an open reading frame of uncertain function. This CDR3 comprises 13 residues. With V trimmed by 3 bases and J by 6 bases, 1 base remained unmatched.

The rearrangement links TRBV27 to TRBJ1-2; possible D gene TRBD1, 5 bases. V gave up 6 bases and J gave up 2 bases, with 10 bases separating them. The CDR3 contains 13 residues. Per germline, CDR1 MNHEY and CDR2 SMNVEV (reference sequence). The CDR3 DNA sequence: TGTGCCAGCAGCAAACAGGAAAACTATGGCTACACCTTC. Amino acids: CASSKQENYGYTF.

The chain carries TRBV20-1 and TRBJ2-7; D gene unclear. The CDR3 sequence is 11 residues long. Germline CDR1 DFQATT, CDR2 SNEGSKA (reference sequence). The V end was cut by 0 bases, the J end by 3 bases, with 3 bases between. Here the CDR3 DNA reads TGCAGTGCTAGAGATCTCTACGAGCAGTACTTC. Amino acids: CSARDLYEQYF.

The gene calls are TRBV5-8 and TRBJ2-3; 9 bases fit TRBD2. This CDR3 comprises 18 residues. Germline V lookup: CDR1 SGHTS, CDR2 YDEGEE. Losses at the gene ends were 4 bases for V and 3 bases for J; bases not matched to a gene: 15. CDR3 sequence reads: CASSPGGRGGRGTDTQYF. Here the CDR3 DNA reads TGTGCCAGCAGCCCAGGAGGCCGAGGCGGGAGGGGGACAGATACGCAGTATTTT.

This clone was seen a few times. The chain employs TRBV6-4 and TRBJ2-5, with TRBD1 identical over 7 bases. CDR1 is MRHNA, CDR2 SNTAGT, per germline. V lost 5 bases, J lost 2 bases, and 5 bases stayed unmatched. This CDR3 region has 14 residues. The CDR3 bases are TGTGCCAGCAGTCCCGGACAGGATCAAGAGACCCAGTACTTC. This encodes CASSPGQDQETQYF.

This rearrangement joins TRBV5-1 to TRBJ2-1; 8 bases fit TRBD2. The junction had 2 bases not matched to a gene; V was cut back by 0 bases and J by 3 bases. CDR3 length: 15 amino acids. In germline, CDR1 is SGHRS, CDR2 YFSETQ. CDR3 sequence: CASSLGAGGYNEQFF. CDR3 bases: TGCGCCAGCAGCTTGGGGGCGGGGGGCTACAATGAGCAGTTCTTC.

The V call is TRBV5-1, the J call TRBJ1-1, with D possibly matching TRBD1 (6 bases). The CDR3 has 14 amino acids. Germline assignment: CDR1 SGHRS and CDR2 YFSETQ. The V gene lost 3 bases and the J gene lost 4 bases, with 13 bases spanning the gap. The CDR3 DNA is TGCGCCAGCAGCTCAGGGGCTCTGTCCACTGAAGCTTTCTTT. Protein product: CASSSGALSTEAFF.

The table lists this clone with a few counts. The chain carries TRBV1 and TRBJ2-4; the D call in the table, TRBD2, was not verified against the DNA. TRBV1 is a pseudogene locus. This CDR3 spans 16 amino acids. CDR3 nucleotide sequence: TGCACCAGCAGCCCGACTAGCAGGGGAACCAAAAACATTCAGTACTTC. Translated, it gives CTSSPTSRGTKNIQYF.

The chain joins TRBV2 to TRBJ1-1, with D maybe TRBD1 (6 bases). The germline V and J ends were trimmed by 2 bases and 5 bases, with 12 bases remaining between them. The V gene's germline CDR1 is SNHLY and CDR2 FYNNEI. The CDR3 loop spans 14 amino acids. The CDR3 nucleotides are TGTGCCAGCAGTGAAATGGGAGGGGGGACTGAAGCTTTCTTT. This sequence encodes CASSEMGGGTEAFF.

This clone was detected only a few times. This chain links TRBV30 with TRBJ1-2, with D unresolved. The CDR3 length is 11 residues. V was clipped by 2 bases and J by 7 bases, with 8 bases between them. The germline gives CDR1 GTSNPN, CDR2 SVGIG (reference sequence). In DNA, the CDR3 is TGTGCCTGGAGTCCTGGGAGTGGCTACACCTTC. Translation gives CAWSPGSGYTF.

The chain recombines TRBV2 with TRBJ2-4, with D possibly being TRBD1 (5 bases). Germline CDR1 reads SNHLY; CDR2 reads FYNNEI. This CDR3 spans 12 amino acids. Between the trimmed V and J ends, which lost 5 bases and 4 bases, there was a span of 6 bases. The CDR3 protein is CASSRTKNIQYF. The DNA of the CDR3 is TGTGCCAGCAGTAGGACAAAAAACATTCAGTACTTC. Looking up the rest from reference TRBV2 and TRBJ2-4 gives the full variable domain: EPEVTQTPSHQVTQMGQEVILRCVPISNHLYFYWYRQILGQKVEFLVSFYNNEISEKSEIFDDQFSVERPDGSNFTLKIRSTKLEDSAMYFCASSRTKNIQYFGAGTRLSVL.

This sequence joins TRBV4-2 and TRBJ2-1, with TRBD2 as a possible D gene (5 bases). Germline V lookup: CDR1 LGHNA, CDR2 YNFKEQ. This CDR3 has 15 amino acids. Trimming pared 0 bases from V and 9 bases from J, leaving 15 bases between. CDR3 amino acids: CASSQDPQRTSEQFF. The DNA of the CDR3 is TGTGCCAGCAGCCAAGATCCCCAGCGGACCAGTGAGCAGTTCTTC.

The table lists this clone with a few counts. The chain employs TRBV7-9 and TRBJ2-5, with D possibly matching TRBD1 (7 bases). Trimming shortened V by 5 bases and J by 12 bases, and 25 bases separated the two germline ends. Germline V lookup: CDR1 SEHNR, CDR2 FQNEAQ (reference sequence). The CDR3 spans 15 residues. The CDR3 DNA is TGTGCCAGCAGCATAAAGACAGGGTACCGGGAGAACGAGTACTTC. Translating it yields CASSIKTGYRENEYF.

This CDR3 reads CSAGTVYSYEQYF. DNA for the CDR3: TGCAGCGCCGGGACAGTATACTCCTACGAGCAGTACTTC. The rearrangement links TRBV29-1 to TRBJ2-7, with 7 bases aligning to TRBD1. The V gene's germline CDR1 is SQVTM and CDR2 ANQGSEA. J was trimmed by 0 bases and V by 7 bases; bases with no gene match: 6. This CDR3 has 13 residues.

CDR3 residues: CASSGGQSGWELFF. DNA for the CDR3: TGCGCCAGCAGCGGCGGACAAAGTGGTTGGGAGCTGTTTTTT. V usage is TRBV5-1 and J usage is TRBJ2-2; weak D call: TRBD1 (5 bases). V gave up 4 bases and J gave up 9 bases, with 16 bases separating them. Germline V gene lookup returns CDR1 SGHRS and CDR2 YFSETQ. There are 14 residues in the CDR3.